A selection of T cell receptor beta chains follows, all from one sample in a study of blood T cell repertoires in COVID-19. Here immunoSEQ multiplex PCR was the method, and the copy in TCRdb shows in-frame clones only, minus some. The sample yields 300,000 to 350,000 clones, roughly 90% seen once. The sample comprised PBMCs or T cells enriched from blood (not recorded which). All receptors come from a woman younger than 35 with acute COVID-19. Both conserved end residues are part of each CDR3. A D gene is named only where the DNA matches it firmly. Clone size, where shown, is once, few, many, or a class for clones that have expanded.

TRBJ1-2 | TRBD1 | - | TRBV19 | CASSGRTGRPNYGYTF | TGTGCCAGTAGCGGTCGGACAGGCCGCCCCAACTATGGCTACACCTTC
TRBJ2-1 | - | - | TRBV7-9 | CASRSLSHRGGGYNEQFF | TGTGCCAGCAGGAGTTTATCCCACAGGGGAGGTGGCTACAATGAGCAGTTCTTC
TRBJ1-1 | - | - | TRBV5-1 | CASSSPELQANTEAFF | TGCGCCAGCAGCTCACCCGAACTACAGGCGAACACTGAAGCTTTCTTT
TRBJ1-3 | TRBD1 | - | TRBV7-9 | CASSLRGLSGNTIYF | TGTGCCAGCAGCTTGAGGGGGCTTTCTGGAAACACCATATATTTT
TRBJ1-6 | TRBD1 | - | TRBV14 | CASSQERGLSPLHF | TGTGCCAGCAGCCAAGAAAGGGGGCTTTCACCCCTCCACTTT
TRBJ1-2 | - | - | TRBV5-1 | CASSLALRTEDGYTF | TGCGCCAGCAGCTTGGCCTTACGGACAGAGGATGGCTACACCTTC
TRBJ2-2 | - | - | TRBV7-8 | CASSPEGVAGTGELFF | TGTGCCAGCAGCCCTGAGGGGGTGGCGGGCACCGGGGAGCTGTTTTTT
TRBJ1-4 | TRBD1 | - | TRBV3-1/TRBV3-2 | CASSPGQAATNEKLFF | TGTGCCAGCAGCCCCGGACAGGCAGCAACTAATGAAAAACTGTTTTTT
TRBJ2-1 | - | - | TRBV11-3 | CASSSSSGRNNEQFF | TGTGCCAGCAGCTCCTCCTCGGGGAGAAACAATGAGCAGTTCTTC
TRBJ2-2 | TRBD2 | - | TRBV11-3 | CASSLIAGERTGELFF | TGTGCCAGCAGCTTAATAGCGGGAGAAAGAACCGGGGAGCTGTTTTTT
TRBJ2-3 | - | - | TRBV28 | CASRGEADTQYF | TGTGCCAGCCGAGGTGAAGCAGATACGCAGTATTTT
TRBJ2-6 | TRBD1 | - | TRBV11-3 | CASSLQGVAGANVLTF | TGTGCCAGCAGCTTACAGGGGGTGGCTGGGGCCAACGTCCTGACTTTC
TRBJ2-1 | - | - | TRBV27 | CASSLSMKPYNEQFF | TGTGCCAGCAGTTTGTCTATGAAGCCCTACAATGAGCAGTTCTTC
TRBJ1-5 | - | few | TRBV4-1 | CASSQEAGVGNQPQHF | TGCGCCAGCAGCCAAGAAGCGGGGGTTGGCAATCAGCCCCAGCATTTT
TRBJ1-5 | - | - | TRBV7-9 | CASSYSGGNQPQHF | TGTGCCAGCAGCTACAGCGGGGGCAATCAGCCCCAGCATTTT
TRBJ2-7 | TRBD2 | - | TRBV7-9 | CASSTEGLAGRSYEQYF | TGTGCCAGCAGCACCGAGGGGCTAGCGGGAAGATCCTACGAGCAGTACTTC
TRBJ2-7 | TRBD1 | few | TRBV18 | CASSPGTGVSYEQYF | TGTGCCAGCTCACCTGGGACAGGGGTAAGCTACGAGCAGTACTTC
TRBJ1-6 | - | - | TRBV7-8 | CASSQGSPGGSPLHF | TGTGCCAGCAGCCAAGGATCCCCGGGTGGGTCACCCCTCCACTTT
TRBJ1-2 | - | - | TRBV9 | CASSLTASGYTF | TGTGCCAGCAGCTTGACAGCGAGCGGCTACACCTTC
TRBJ1-2 | TRBD1 | - | TRBV19 | CASSLPVSKGAGGYTF | TGTGCCAGTAGCCTACCGGTGTCCAAGGGGGCCGGGGGCTACACCTTC
TRBJ2-4 | TRBD2 | - | TRBV4-2 | CASSQGLAGVHIQYF | TGTGCCAGCAGCCAAGGACTAGCGGGAGTTCACATTCAGTACTTC
TRBJ1-2 | TRBD1 | - | TRBV27 | CASSQGVGGYTF | TGTGCCAGCAGCCAGGGGGTTGGGGGCTACACCTTC
TRBJ2-7 | TRBD2 | - | TRBV5-4 | CASSLGASGRGDYEQYF | TGTGCCAGCAGCTTGGGAGCTAGCGGGAGAGGGGACTACGAGCAGTACTTC
TRBJ1-4 | - | - | TRBV19 | CASSIRGGGDEKLFF | TGTGCCAGTAGTATTCGAGGCGGGGGCGATGAAAAACTGTTTTTT
TRBJ2-1 | - | - | TRBV18 | CASSPIRNEQFF | TGTGCCAGCTCACCAATTCGGAATGAGCAGTTCTTC
TRBJ1-3 | - | once | TRBV7-8 | CASSSRFGFSGNTIYF | TGTGCCAGCAGCTCCCGTTTCGGGTTCTCTGGAAACACCATATATTTT
TRBJ2-1 | - | - | TRBV5-1 | CASSLYGSDSYNEQFF | TGCGCCAGCAGCTTGTACGGGAGTGATTCATACAATGAGCAGTTCTTC
TRBJ2-1 | TRBD2 | few | TRBV11-3 | CASSPGGGNEQFF | TGTGCCAGCAGCCCGGGGGGAGGCAATGAGCAGTTCTTC
TRBJ1-2 | - | - | TRBV28 | CASSLGEVFFYGYTF | TGTGCCAGCAGTTTAGGCGAGGTTTTCTTCTATGGCTACACCTTC
TRBJ2-3 | TRBD1 | - | TRBV27 | CAVNRGFTDTQYF | TGTGCCGTTAACAGGGGCTTCACAGATACGCAGTATTTT
TRBJ2-7 | - | - | TRBV19 | CASSPGPGYEQYF | TGTGCCAGTAGTCCCGGGCCGGGGTACGAGCAGTACTTC
TRBJ1-5 | - | - | TRBV28 | CASRFFLSDQPQHF | TGTGCCAGCCGCTTCTTCCTTAGCGATCAGCCCCAGCATTTT
TRBJ1-4 | TRBD1 | once | TRBV27 | CASTQPQGHPRGYEKLFF | TGTGCCAGCACTCAACCCCAAGGACACCCCAGGGGGTATGAAAAACTGTTTTTT
TRBJ1-3 | - | - | TRBV7-2 | CASSSGTYSSGNTIYF | TGTGCCAGCAGTTCCGGGACTTACAGCTCTGGAAACACCATATATTTT
TRBJ1-5 | - | - | TRBV7-9 | CASSLYAGSSNQPQHF | TGTGCCAGCAGCTTATATGCTGGGAGTAGCAATCAGCCCCAGCATTTT
TRBJ1-1 | TRBD1 | - | TRBV28 | CASSPWRDRGTEAFF | TGTGCCAGCAGCCCCTGGAGGGACAGGGGGACTGAAGCTTTCTTT
TRBJ2-3 | TRBD2 | - | TRBV4-1 | CASSQEGLAGADTQYF | TGCGCCAGCAGCCAAGAAGGGCTAGCGGGGGCAGATACGCAGTATTTT
TRBJ2-1 | - | - | TRBV10-3 | CAISASRDNEQFF | TGTGCCATCAGTGCTTCGCGGGACAATGAGCAGTTCTTC
TRBJ1-1 | - | once | TRBV2 | CASSLSRGNTEAFF | TGTGCCAGCAGTCTCTCCAGGGGGAACACTGAAGCTTTCTTT